The sequence of this T cell receptor beta chain was determined in a study of blood T cell repertoires in COVID-19. Looking at the study overall: The study drew acute and convalescent COVID-19 samples from the United States, Italy and Spain. T cells, B-cell-depleted T cells, or PBMCs provided the cDNA or gDNA that served as material.

Only in-frame clones appear in the TCRdb table, and some are missing; sequencing was by immunoSEQ multiplex PCR. The data show approximately 270,000 clones, about 86% seen once. Germline values: CDR1 SGDLS, CDR2 YYNGEE. V was shortened by 4 bases and J by 9 bases, with 23 bases between the two germline ends. This CDR3 contains 16 residues. What was sequenced was peripheral blood. The sequence was obtained from a man aged 80 or over with acute or convalescent COVID-19. This chain links TRBV9 with TRBJ2-1; D possibly corresponds to TRBD2 (6 bases). This CDR3 is CASSPAGFSGAPEQFF. For the CDR3, the DNA is TGTGCCAGCAGCCCCGCTGGGTTTAGCGGCGCGCCTGAGCAGTTCTTC.